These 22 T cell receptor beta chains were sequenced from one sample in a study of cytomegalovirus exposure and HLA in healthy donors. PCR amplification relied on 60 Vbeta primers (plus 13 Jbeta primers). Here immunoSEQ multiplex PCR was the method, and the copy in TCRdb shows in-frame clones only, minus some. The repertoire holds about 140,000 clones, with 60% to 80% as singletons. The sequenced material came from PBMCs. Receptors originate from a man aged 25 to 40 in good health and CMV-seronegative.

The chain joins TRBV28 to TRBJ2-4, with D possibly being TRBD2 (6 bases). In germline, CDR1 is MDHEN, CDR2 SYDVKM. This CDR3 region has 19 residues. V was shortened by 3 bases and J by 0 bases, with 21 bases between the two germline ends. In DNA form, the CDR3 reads TGTGCCAGCAGTTTTTTTTCCGTGCGGCAGGGACTAGCCAAAAACATTCAGTACTTC. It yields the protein CASSFFSVRQGLAKNIQYF.

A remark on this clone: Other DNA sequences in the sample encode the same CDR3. The DNA for the CDR3 is TGTGCCAGCTCACCGTCTAGCACAGATACGCAGTATTTT. Its translation: CASSPSSTDTQYF. The chain is built from TRBV18 and TRBJ2-3; unclear D gene. V was pared by 3 bases and J by 0 bases, with 4 bases between. The length of the CDR3 is 13 residues. CDR1 and CDR2 (germline): KGHSH, LQKENI.

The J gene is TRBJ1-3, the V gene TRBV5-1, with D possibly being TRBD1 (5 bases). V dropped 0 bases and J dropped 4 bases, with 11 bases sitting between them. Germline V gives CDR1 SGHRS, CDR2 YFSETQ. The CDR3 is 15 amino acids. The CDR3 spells CASSLAQGGGNTIYF. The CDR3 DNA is TGCGCCAGCAGCTTGGCCCAGGGAGGAGGAAACACCATATATTTT. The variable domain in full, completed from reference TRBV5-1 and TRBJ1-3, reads KAGVTQTPRYLIKTRGQQVTLSCSPISGHRSVSWYQQTPGQGLQFLFEYFSETQRNKGNFPGRFSGRQFSNSRSEMNVSTLELGDSALYLCASSLAQGGGNTIYFGEGSWLTVV.

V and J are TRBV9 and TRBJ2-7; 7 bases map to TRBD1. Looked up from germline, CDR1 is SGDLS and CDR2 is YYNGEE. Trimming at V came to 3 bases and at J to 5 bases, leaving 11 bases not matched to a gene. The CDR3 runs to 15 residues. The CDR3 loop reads CASSAIPGGRDEQYF. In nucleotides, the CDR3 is TGTGCCAGCAGCGCGATCCCAGGGGGAAGAGACGAGCAGTACTTC.

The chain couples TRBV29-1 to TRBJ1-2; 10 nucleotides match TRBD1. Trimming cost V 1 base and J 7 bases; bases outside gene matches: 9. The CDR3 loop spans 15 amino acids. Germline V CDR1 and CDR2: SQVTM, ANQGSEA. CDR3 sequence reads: CSVEAPGQGWIGYTF. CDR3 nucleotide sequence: TGCAGCGTTGAAGCTCCGGGACAGGGGTGGATTGGCTACACCTTC. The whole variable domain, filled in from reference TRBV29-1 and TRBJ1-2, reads SAVISQKPSRDICQRGTSLTIQCQVDSQVTMMFWYRQQPGQSLTLIATANQGSEATYESGFVIDKFPISRPNLTFSTLTVSNMSPEDSSIYLCSVEAPGQGWIGYTFGSGTRLTVV.

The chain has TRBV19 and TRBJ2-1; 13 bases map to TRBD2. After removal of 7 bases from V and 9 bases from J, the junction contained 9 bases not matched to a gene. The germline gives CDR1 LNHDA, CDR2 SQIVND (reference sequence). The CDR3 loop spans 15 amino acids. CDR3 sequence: CASNPLAGGGGEQFF. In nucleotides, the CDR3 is TGTGCCAGTAACCCACTAGCGGGAGGGGGGGGTGAGCAGTTCTTC.

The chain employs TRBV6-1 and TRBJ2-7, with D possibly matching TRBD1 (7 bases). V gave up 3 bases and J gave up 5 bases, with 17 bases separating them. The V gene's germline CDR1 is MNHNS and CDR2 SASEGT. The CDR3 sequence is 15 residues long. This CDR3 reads CASSDPGAGGHEQYF. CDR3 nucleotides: TGTGCCAGCAGTGATCCCGGGGCAGGGGGGCACGAGCAGTACTTC.

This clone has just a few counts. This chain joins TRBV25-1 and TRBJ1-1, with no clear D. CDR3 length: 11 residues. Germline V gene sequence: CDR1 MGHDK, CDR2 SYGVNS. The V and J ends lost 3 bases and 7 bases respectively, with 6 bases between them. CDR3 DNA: TGTGCCAGCAGTGACACATTTGAAGCTTTCTTT. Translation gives CASSDTFEAFF. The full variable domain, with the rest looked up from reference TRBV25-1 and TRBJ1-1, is EADIYQTPRYLVIGTGKKITLECSQTMGHDKMYWYQQDPGMELHLIHYSYGVNSTEKGDLSSESTVSRIRTEHFPLTLESARPSHTSQYLCASSDTFEAFFGQGTRLTVV.

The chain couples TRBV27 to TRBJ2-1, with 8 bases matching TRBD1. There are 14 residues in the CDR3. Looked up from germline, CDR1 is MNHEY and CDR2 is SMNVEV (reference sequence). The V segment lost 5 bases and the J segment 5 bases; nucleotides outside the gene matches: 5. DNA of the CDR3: TGTGCCAGCAGTCCGGGACAGGCAGACAATGAGCAGTTCTTC. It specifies CASSPGQADNEQFF.

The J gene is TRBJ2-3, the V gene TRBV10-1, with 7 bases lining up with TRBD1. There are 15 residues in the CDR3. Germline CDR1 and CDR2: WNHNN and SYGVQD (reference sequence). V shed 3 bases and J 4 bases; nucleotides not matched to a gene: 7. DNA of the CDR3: TGCGCCAGCAGTGATGGGACAGAGGGGGCAGATACGCAGTATTTT. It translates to CASSDGTEGADTQYF.

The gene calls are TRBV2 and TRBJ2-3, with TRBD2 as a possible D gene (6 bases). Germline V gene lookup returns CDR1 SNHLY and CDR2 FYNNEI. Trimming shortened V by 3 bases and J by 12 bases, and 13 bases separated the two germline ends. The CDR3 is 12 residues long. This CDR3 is CASSDPGTLQYF. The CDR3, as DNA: TGTGCCAGCAGTGATCCCGGGACTCTCCAGTATTTT.

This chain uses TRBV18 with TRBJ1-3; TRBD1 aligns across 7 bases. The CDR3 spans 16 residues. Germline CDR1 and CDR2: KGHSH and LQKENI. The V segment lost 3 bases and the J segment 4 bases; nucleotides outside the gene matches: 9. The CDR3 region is CASSPQDRASGNTIYF. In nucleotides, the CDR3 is TGTGCCAGCTCACCGCAAGACAGGGCGTCCGGAAACACCATATATTTT.

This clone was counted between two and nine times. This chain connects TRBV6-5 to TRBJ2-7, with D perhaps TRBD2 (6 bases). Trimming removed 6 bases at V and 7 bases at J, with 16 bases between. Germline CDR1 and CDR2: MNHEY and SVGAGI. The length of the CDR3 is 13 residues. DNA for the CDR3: TGTGCCAGCAGGCCCAGGGAGGTCGGGGAGCAGTACTTC. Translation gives CASRPREVGEQYF.

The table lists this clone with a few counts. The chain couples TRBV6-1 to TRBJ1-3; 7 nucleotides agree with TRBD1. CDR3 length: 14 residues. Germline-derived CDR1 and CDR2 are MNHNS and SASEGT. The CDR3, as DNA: TGTGTCCTTCTAGGACAGGACGCCTGGAACACCATATATTTT. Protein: CVLLGQDAWNTIYF.

CDR3 nucleotide sequence: TGTGCCAGCATCTCCGGGGGAGAGCAGTACTTC. Encoded protein: CASISGGEQYF. J is TRBJ2-7 and V is TRBV11-2; weak D call: TRBD2 (6 bases). Germline V CDR1 and CDR2: SGHAT, FQNNGV. Trimming shortened V by 7 bases and J by 7 bases, and 11 bases separated the two germline ends. The CDR3 is made up of 11 amino acids. The entire variable domain, with the rest obtained from reference TRBV11-2 and TRBJ2-7, is as follows: EAGVAQSPRYKIIEKRQSVAFWCNPISGHATLYWYQQILGQGPKLLIQFQNNGVVDDSQLPKDRFSAERLKGVDSTLKIQPAKLEDSAVYLCASISGGEQYFGPGTRLTVT.

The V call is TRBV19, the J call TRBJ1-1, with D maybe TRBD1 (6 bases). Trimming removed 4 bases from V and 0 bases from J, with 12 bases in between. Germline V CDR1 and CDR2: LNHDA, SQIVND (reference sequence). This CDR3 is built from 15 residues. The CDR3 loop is CASSNNRVMNTEAFF. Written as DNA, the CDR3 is TGTGCCAGTAGTAACAACAGGGTCATGAACACTGAAGCTTTCTTT.

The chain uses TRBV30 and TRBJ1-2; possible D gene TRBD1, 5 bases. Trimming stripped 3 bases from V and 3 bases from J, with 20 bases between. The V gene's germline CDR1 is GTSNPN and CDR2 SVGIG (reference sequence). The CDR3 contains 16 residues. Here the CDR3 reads CAWRYGGRSFDYGYTF. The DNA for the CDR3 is TGTGCCTGGAGGTACGGGGGTAGGTCATTCGACTATGGCTACACCTTC.

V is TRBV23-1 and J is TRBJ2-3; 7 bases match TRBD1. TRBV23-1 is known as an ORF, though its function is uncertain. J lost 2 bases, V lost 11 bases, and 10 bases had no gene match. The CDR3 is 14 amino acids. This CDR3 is CAEDRDSFTDTQYF. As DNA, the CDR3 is TGCGCCGAGGATCGGGACAGCTTCACAGATACGCAGTATTTT.

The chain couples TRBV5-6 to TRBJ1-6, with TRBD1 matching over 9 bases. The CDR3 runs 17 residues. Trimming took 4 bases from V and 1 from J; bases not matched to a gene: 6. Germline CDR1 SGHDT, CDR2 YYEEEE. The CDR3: CASSPGQGGSYNSPLHF. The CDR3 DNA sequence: TGTGCCAGCAGCCCGGGACAGGGTGGATCCTATAATTCACCCCTCCACTTT.

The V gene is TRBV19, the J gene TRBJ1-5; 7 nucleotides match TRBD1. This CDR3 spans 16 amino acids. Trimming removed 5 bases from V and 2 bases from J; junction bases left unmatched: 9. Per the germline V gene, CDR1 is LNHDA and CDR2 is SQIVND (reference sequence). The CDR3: CASSSHRGQGNQPQHF. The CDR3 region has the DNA TGTGCCAGTAGTTCCCACAGGGGTCAGGGCAATCAGCCCCAGCATTTT.

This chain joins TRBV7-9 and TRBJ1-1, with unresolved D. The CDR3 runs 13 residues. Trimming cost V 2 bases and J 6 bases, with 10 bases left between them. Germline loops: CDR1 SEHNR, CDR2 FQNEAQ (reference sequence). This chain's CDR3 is CASSLSLGAEAFF. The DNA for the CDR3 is TGTGCCAGCAGCTTAAGTCTAGGAGCTGAAGCTTTCTTT.

In DNA form, the CDR3 reads TGTGCCAGCAGCTTAGGGCAGAACGAGCAGTACTTC. Protein product: CASSLGQNEQYF. J is TRBJ2-7 and V is TRBV11-3; D remains ambiguous. V lost 1 base and J lost 5, with 6 bases in between. The CDR3 length is 12 residues. Germline V CDR1 and CDR2: SGHNT, YENEEA. The variable domain in full, completed from reference TRBV11-3 and TRBJ2-7, reads EAGVVQSPRYKIIEKKQPVAFWCNPISGHNTLYWYLQNLGQGPELLIRYENEEAVDDSQLPKDRFSAERLKGVDSTLKIQPAELGDSAVYLCASSLGQNEQYFGPGTRLTVT.